This TCR beta chain was obtained from a study of T-cell reconstitution after alpha-beta-depleted transplantation in children. Study outcomes and limitations: The study traced high day-60 TCRbeta diversity in some patients to surviving recipient T cells and thymic progenitors. Several hundred graft clones that had expanded were reportedly the source of alpha-beta T cells about two months after transplant. Counts and diversity of T cells one year after transplant came mostly from newly produced T cells.

Many counts were recorded for this clonotype. Its antigen is still unknown. CDR1 is LGHNA, CDR2 YSLEER, per germline. The CDR3 length is 16 residues. With 4 bases clipped from V and 5 bases from J, the junction kept 10 bases outside the gene matches. The TCRbeta library incorporated unique molecular identifiers. In TCRdb, the PCR reads were re-called with MiXCR into one record per CDR3 protein. Among 98,000 or so distinct CDR3 sequences, more than 20% were seen once, and the ten largest hold 20% to 25%. Sequences were derived from PBMCs, sampled before TCRalphabeta/CD19-depleted stem cell transplant. This TCR was sampled from a boy younger than 10 with acute lymphoblastic leukemia, due to receive a stem cell transplant. This chain joins TRBV4-3 and TRBJ2-2; the match to TRBD2 covers 7 bases. As DNA, the CDR3 is TGCGCCAGCAGCCGTGGGAGGGTAGGAGTAACCGGGGAGCTGTTTTTT. Amino acid sequence: CASSRGRVGVTGELFF.